One sample yielded the 28 T cell receptor beta chains listed below, sequenced in a study of T cells in Graves' hyperthyroidism and ophthalmopathy. The TCR beta CDR3 regions underwent amplification using RNA transcripts as the source. TCR CDR3 underwent first-round RT-PCR with the HTBI primer set. TCRdb recomputed calls from the multiplex PCR reads with MiXCR, one row per CDR3 protein. The table includes about 350,000 distinct CDR3 sequences, around 14% detected once. Sequenced material: blood. The receptors shown here come from a woman aged 25-40 years with Graves' hyperthyroidism.

This clonotype was counted between two and nine times. The J gene is TRBJ2-3, the V gene TRBV5-1, with TRBD2 as a possible D gene (6 bases). The germline V and J ends were trimmed by 2 bases and 3 bases, with 13 bases remaining between them. CDR1 is SGHRS and CDR2 is YFSETQ in the germline V gene. The CDR3 is made up of 15 amino acids. The CDR3 reads CASSFGGVGTDTQYF. The DNA of the CDR3 is TGCGCCAGCAGCTTCGGAGGGGTCGGGACAGATACGCAGTATTTT.

The table lists this clonotype with many counts. This chain joins TRBV19 and TRBJ1-1; TRBD1 agrees at 7 bases. Germline V CDR1 and CDR2: LNHDA, SQIVND (reference sequence). The CDR3 has 15 residues. The J segment lost 1 base and the V segment lost 6 bases, leaving 8 bases of the junction unmatched. CDR3 nucleotide sequence: TGTGCCAGTAGAAAACACCGGGACAGGAACACTGAAGCTTTCTTT. Translating gives CASRKHRDRNTEAFF.

This clonotype was recorded at least ten times. The CDR3, as DNA: TGCAGTGCTAGTCGGGGGCAGGGGGTGTTCTATGGCTACACCTTC. This codes for CSASRGQGVFYGYTF. This chain uses TRBV20-1 with TRBJ1-2; 7 bases map to TRBD1. The V segment lost 3 bases and the J segment 4 bases; nucleotides outside the gene matches: 11. Germline V gene sequence: CDR1 DFQATT, CDR2 SNEGSKA (reference sequence). The CDR3 loop spans 15 amino acids.

This chain links TRBV29-1 with TRBJ2-4; TRBD1 aligns across 9 bases. After removal of 1 base from V and 8 bases from J, the junction contained 15 bases not matched to a gene. CDR1 is SQVTM, CDR2 ANQGSEA, per germline. CDR3 length: 17 residues. Written as DNA, the CDR3 is TGCAGCGTTGAAGTCGGTTTTGAGGAACAGGGGGCTCACATTCAGTACTTC. The encoded protein is CSVEVGFEEQGAHIQYF.

V usage is TRBV14 and J usage is TRBJ1-2, with D hard to call. The CDR3 has 16 residues. CDR1 and CDR2 from the germline V gene are SGHDN and FVKESK. Trimming took off 1 base at V and 2 bases at J, with 14 bases between the two ends. CDR3 loop: CASSQGGRVPNYGYTF. The CDR3 bases are TGTGCCAGCAGCCAAGGCGGAAGGGTCCCCAACTATGGCTACACCTTC.

This clonotype has ten or more counts. The chain couples TRBV2 to TRBJ2-7; the match to TRBD1 covers 10 bases. V lost 7 bases, J lost 0 bases, and 6 bases stayed unmatched. CDR1 and CDR2 (germline): SNHLY, FYNNEI. This CDR3 has 15 amino acids. The CDR3 sequence: CASTRDRGISYEQYF. CDR3 coding DNA: TGTGCCAGCACTAGGGACAGGGGAATCTCCTACGAGCAGTACTTC. Drawing the rest from reference TRBV2 and TRBJ2-7, the complete variable domain is EPEVTQTPSHQVTQMGQEVILRCVPISNHLYFYWYRQILGQKVEFLVSFYNNEISEKSEIFDDQFSVERPDGSNFTLKIRSTKLEDSAMYFCASTRDRGISYEQYFGPGTRLTVT.

Points on this clonotype: A read error is possible here, since a much larger clone lies one base away. The rearrangement joins TRBV20-1 to TRBJ2-5; D possibly uses TRBD1 or TRBD2 (7 bases each). Germline values: CDR1 DFQATT, CDR2 SNEGSKA (reference sequence). This CDR3 comprises 13 residues. CDR3 sequence: CSAFGQGGETHYF. The CDR3 nucleotides read TGCAGTGCATTCGGTCAGGGGGGGGAGACCCACTACTTC.

The rearrangement uses TRBV5-8 and TRBJ2-4, with D possibly TRBD2 on 5 matching bases. This CDR3 comprises 14 residues. V dropped 4 bases and J dropped 10 bases, with 18 bases sitting between them. The germline CDR1 and CDR2 sequences are SGHTS and YDEGEE. The DNA for the CDR3 is TGTGCCAGCAGCCCCGGGATGAACTGGGGTATTCAGTACTTC. It translates to CASSPGMNWGIQYF. The whole variable domain, filled in from reference TRBV5-8 and TRBJ2-4, reads EAGVTQSPTHLIKTRGQQATLRCSPISGHTSVYWYQQALGLGLQFLLWYDEGEERNRGNFPPRFSGRQFPNYSSELNVNALELEDSALYLCASSPGMNWGIQYFGAGTRLSVL.

The table lists this clonotype with many counts. This chain connects TRBV11-2 to TRBJ2-3; tentatively, D is TRBD1 (5 bases). The CDR3 contains 17 residues. CDR1 and CDR2 from the germline V gene are SGHAT and FQNNGV. V was pared by 1 base and J by 0 bases, with 14 bases between. CDR3 loop: CASSLGDRFVSTDTQYF. Written as DNA, the CDR3 is TGTGCCAGCAGCTTAGGAGACAGATTCGTGAGCACAGATACGCAGTATTTT.

V and J are TRBV2 and TRBJ2-7; 13 bases fit TRBD2. The V segment lost 6 bases and the J segment 1 base; nucleotides outside the gene matches: 3. The germline CDR1 and CDR2 sequences are SNHLY and FYNNEI. The CDR3 contains 15 residues. CDR3 bases: TGTGCCAGCAGGCCGGGACTAGCGGGGTCCTACGAGCAGTACTTC. Encoded protein: CASRPGLAGSYEQYF.

Only a few counts were recorded for this clonotype. The V call is TRBV24-1, the J call TRBJ2-1; D is perhaps TRBD2 (7 bases). The CDR3 contains 16 residues. Trimming shortened V by 1 base and J by 4 bases, and 13 bases separated the two germline ends. Germline CDR1 is KGHDR and CDR2 is SFDVKD. The CDR3 is CATSDFRGGVYNEQFF. CDR3 DNA: TGTGCCACCAGTGATTTTCGAGGGGGGGTTTACAATGAGCAGTTCTTC.

This clonotype was counted many times. V gene TRBV2 combines with J gene TRBJ2-7; TRBD2 aligns across 16 bases. Germline lookup yields CDR1 SNHLY and CDR2 FYNNEI. The V segment lost 4 bases and the J segment 2 bases; nucleotides outside the gene matches: 5. This CDR3 region has 17 residues. CDR3 DNA: TGTGCCAGCAGTGCCGGGACTAGCGGGAGGGGCGCCTACGAGCAGTACTTC. Translation: CASSAGTSGRGAYEQYF.

This clonotype was seen ten or more times. The rearrangement links TRBV5-5 to TRBJ2-3; no definite D call. The V end lost 0 bases, the J end lost 4 bases, and 6 bases lay between the germline ends. Germline CDR1 reads SGHKS; CDR2 reads YYEKEE (reference sequence). CDR3 length equals 13 residues. CDR3 protein: CASSLASADTQYF. As DNA, the CDR3 is TGTGCCAGCAGCTTGGCCTCGGCAGATACGCAGTATTTT.

The table lists this clonotype with a few counts. This rearrangement joins TRBV5-1 to TRBJ1-4; D uncertain. CDR1 and CDR2 from the germline V gene are SGHRS and YFSETQ. The germline V and J ends were trimmed by 1 base and 0 bases, with 10 bases remaining between them. The CDR3 runs to 16 residues. For the CDR3, the DNA is TGCGCCAGCAGCTTGACCCTTAGTGCAACTAATGAAAAACTGTTTTTT. Residues: CASSLTLSATNEKLFF.

The chain has TRBV3-1 and TRBJ1-1; D remains ambiguous. Germline V gives CDR1 LGHDT, CDR2 YNNKEL (reference sequence). V gave up 2 bases and J gave up 1 base, with 8 bases separating them. CDR3 size: 14 residues. CDR3 DNA: TGTGCCAGCAGCCAAATAAGAGGGAACACTGAAGCTTTCTTT. Translation gives CASSQIRGNTEAFF.

V is TRBV28 and J is TRBJ1-5; 8 bases line up with TRBD1. This CDR3 has 17 amino acids. V trimming: 6 bases; J trimming: 0 bases; junction bases outside the gene matches: 10. In germline, CDR1 is MDHEN, CDR2 SYDVKM. Written as DNA, the CDR3 is TGTGCCAGCAGCAGGACAGGGTATAAGGATAGCAATCAGCCCCAGCATTTT. Its translation is CASSRTGYKDSNQPQHF.

This clonotype was observed a handful of times. The V and J genes are TRBV6-2 or TRBV6-3 and TRBJ2-7, with D hard to call. The CDR3 has 14 amino acids. V lost 1 base, J lost 4 bases, and 11 bases lay in between. The germline V gene has CDR1 MNHEY and CDR2 SVGEGT. The CDR3 bases are TGTGCCAGCAGTTACTTACAGCGCTGGTACGAGCAGTACTTC. Protein sequence: CASSYLQRWYEQYF.

This clonotype was detected many times. The gene calls are TRBV5-5 and TRBJ2-5; 12 positions match TRBD2. Trimming removed 2 bases from V and 2 bases from J; junction bases left unmatched: 1. The germline V gene has CDR1 SGHKS and CDR2 YYEKEE (reference sequence). This CDR3 is built from 15 residues. The CDR3 DNA follows: TGTGCCAGCAGCTTCCTAGCGGGAGGGCAAGAGACCCAGTACTTC. It codes for CASSFLAGGQETQYF.

This clonotype was counted ten times or more. The chain recombines TRBV28 with TRBJ1-5; D may be TRBD1 (5 bases). Germline V gene sequence: CDR1 MDHEN, CDR2 SYDVKM. Trimming took off 6 bases at V and 3 bases at J, with 12 bases between the two ends. The CDR3 is 14 residues long. The CDR3 DNA is TGTGCCAGCAGACCTGACAGTTTCAATCAGCCCCAGCATTTT. This translates into CASRPDSFNQPQHF.

The sample holds many counts of this clonotype. This chain uses TRBV19 with TRBJ1-4, with D tentatively TRBD1 (6 bases). Deletions cut 7 bases from V and 3 bases from J, with 12 bases between. CDR3 size: 14 residues. Germline CDR1 and CDR2: LNHDA and SQIVND (reference sequence). CDR3 in amino acids: CASTGGRANEKLFF. CDR3 in DNA: TGTGCCAGTACGGGGGGGCGTGCTAATGAAAAACTGTTTTTT.

The table lists this clonotype with many counts. The chain uses TRBV28 and TRBJ2-5; 7 nucleotides align to TRBD1. Trimming removed 8 bases from V and 2 bases from J; junction bases left unmatched: 5. The CDR3 contains 13 residues. Germline lookup yields CDR1 MDHEN and CDR2 SYDVKM. The CDR3 protein is CASLPGQQETQYF. CDR3 nucleotide sequence: TGTGCCAGCCTACCGGGACAGCAAGAGACCCAGTACTTC. The full variable domain, rest sourced from reference TRBV28 and TRBJ2-5, is DVKVTQSSRYLVKRTGEKVFLECVQDMDHENMFWYRQDPGLGLRLIYFSYDVKMKEKGDIPEGYSVSREKKERFSLILESASTNQTSMYLCASLPGQQETQYFGPGTRLLVL.

The gene calls are TRBV6-2 or TRBV6-3 and TRBJ2-7; no clear D gene. CDR3 length equals 10 residues. Germline-derived CDR1 and CDR2 are MNHEY and SVGEGT. Trimming took 10 bases from V and 3 from J, leaving 7 bases between them. CDR3 nucleotide sequence: TGTGCCATTGGTTACTACGAGCAGTACTTC. This translates into CAIGYYEQYF.

The table lists this clonotype with a few counts. The chain uses TRBV29-1 and TRBJ2-3; perhaps TRBD2 as D (5 bases). The CDR3 is 12 amino acids. V lost 7 bases, J lost 4 bases, and 12 bases lay in between. Germline V gene sequence: CDR1 SQVTM, CDR2 ANQGSEA. The DNA of the CDR3 is TGCAGCGCCCACAGAGGGTCAGATACGCAGTATTTT. Translating gives CSAHRGSDTQYF.

This clonotype was seen ten or more times. The gene calls are TRBV28 and TRBJ2-7; D is uncertain. From germline, CDR1 is MDHEN and CDR2 SYDVKM. V was pared by 5 bases and J by 0 bases, with 14 bases between. The CDR3 length is 15 residues. CDR3 nucleotide sequence: TGTGCCAGCAGTACCCCGGCAGGCGTCTCCTACGAGCAGTACTTC. It is translated as CASSTPAGVSYEQYF.

This clonotype was observed a few times. The rearrangement links TRBV19 to TRBJ1-2; unclear D gene. Trimming cost V 7 bases and J 0 bases, with 21 bases left between them. The germline CDR1 and CDR2 sequences are LNHDA and SQIVND (reference sequence). The CDR3 loop spans 17 amino acids. This CDR3 is CASILSSRHSANYGYTF. The CDR3 coding sequence is TGTGCCAGTATACTCTCGAGTCGCCACAGCGCTAACTATGGCTACACCTTC. The full variable domain, rest sourced from reference TRBV19 and TRBJ1-2, is DGGITQSPKYLFRKEGQNVTLSCEQNLNHDAMYWYRQDPGQGLRLIYYSQIVNDFQKGDIAEGYSVSREKKESFPLTVTSAQKNPTAFYLCASILSSRHSANYGYTFGSGTRLTVV.

Note on this clonotype: One base away lies a much larger clone, so this may be a sequencing read error. This rearrangement joins TRBV19 to TRBJ2-5; perhaps TRBD2 as D (5 bases). The CDR3 spans 13 residues. Per the germline V gene, CDR1 is LNHDA and CDR2 is SQIVND (reference sequence). CDR3 DNA: TGTGCCCGTAGTTCACGGGGAATTGTGACCCAGTACTTC. Encoded protein: CARSSRGIVTQYF. The whole variable domain, filled in from reference TRBV19 and TRBJ2-5, reads DGGITQSPKYLFRKEGQNVTLSCEQNLNHDAMYWYRQDPGQGLRLIYYSQIVNDFQKGDIAEGYSVSREKKESFPLTVTSAQKNPTAFYLCARSSRGIVTQYFGPGTRLLVL.

The chain joins TRBV6-1 to TRBJ2-3, with D tentatively TRBD1 (6 bases). The germline CDR1 and CDR2 sequences are MNHNS and SASEGT. Trimming removed 5 bases from V and 6 bases from J, with 18 bases in between. This CDR3 has 15 residues. CDR3 DNA sequence: TGTGCCAGCAGTCCACCGGGACAACGATCGGATACGCAGTATTTT. The encoded protein is CASSPPGQRSDTQYF.

The chain joins TRBV12-3 or TRBV12-4 to TRBJ1-5; D unclear. CDR3 size: 14 residues. Trimming cost V 2 bases and J 3 bases, with 8 bases left between them. Here the CDR3 DNA reads TGTGCCAGCAGTTTAAGTAGGAACAATCAGCCCCAGCATTTT. Amino acids: CASSLSRNNQPQHF.